This T cell receptor beta chain was recovered during a study of radiation and T cells in renal cell carcinoma. Study-level points and caveats: Baseline intratumoral clonotype presence is unknown without pretreatment biopsies. In blood, top tumor clones expanded by 2 weeks, shrinking by 4.

As regards this clone: Its antigen is not identified.

Time point specified: blood 4 weeks post-SBRT, at nephrectomy. Indicated treatment: 15 Gy SBRT to primary tumor, nephrectomy 4 weeks later. Nephrectomy followed 15 Gy stereotactic body radiation by 4 weeks. Blood was sampled at baseline, 2 weeks and 4 weeks after SBRT. V lost 0 bases and J lost 0, with 8 bases in between. Germline V gene data show CDR1 as MGHRA and CDR2 as YSYEKL. This CDR3 has 15 amino acids. Sequencing was performed with immunoSEQ multiplex PCR; in TCRdb, only in-frame clones are kept and a portion is missing. The sample lists about 83,000 clones, 70% to 90% occurring once. The sequence derives from a woman in her fifties or sixties with renal cell carcinoma. This chain uses TRBV4-1 with TRBJ1-2; D is undetermined. Source: blood, taken from a patient whose treatment included radiotherapy and nephrectomy. The CDR3 here is CASSQESFSNYGYTF. CDR3 sequence (DNA): TGCGCCAGCAGCCAAGAGAGCTTCTCTAACTATGGCTACACCTTC.